Listed here are 20 T cell receptor beta chains from one sample, sequenced in a study of Ad26.COV2.S vaccination and SARS-CoV-2 variants. The assay was immunoSEQ multiplex PCR, and TCRdb's table has in-frame clones only and misses some. Seen here are about 250,000 clones, over 75% observed once, and the top ten hold less than 3.5%. The treatment was: some 20 received Ad26.COV2.S at low or high dose, single or two shots; several received placebo; per-sample allocation not given. The study sampled participants on day 63 after the first vaccine or placebo injection. Sample: peripheral blood, taken in a trial of Ad26.COV2.S vaccine versus placebo. The receptor source for this set is a person between 18 and 65 years old who received the Ad26.COV2.S COVID-19 vaccine or a placebo.

The CDR3 reads CASSLIPGFGTEAFF. CDR3 nucleotides: TGTGCCAGCAGCTTAATTCCAGGGTTCGGCACTGAAGCTTTCTTT. The V call is TRBV7-8, the J call TRBJ1-1; D is perhaps TRBD1 (5 bases). The V gene's germline CDR1 is SGHVS and CDR2 FQNEAQ. The CDR3 sequence is 15 residues long. V was clipped by 2 bases and J by 4 bases, with 14 bases between them.

The chain joins TRBV5-6 to TRBJ2-2, with 13 bases matching TRBD2. Germline lookup yields CDR1 SGHDT and CDR2 YYEEEE. This CDR3 region has 17 residues. V gave up 2 bases and J gave up 2 bases; unmatched junction bases: 3. CDR3 protein: CASSLRTSGSNTGELFF. The CDR3 coding sequence is TGTGCCAGCAGCTTACGGACTAGCGGGAGCAACACCGGGGAGCTGTTTTTT.

This clone is a singleton in its sample. DNA for the CDR3: TGTGCCAGCAGTCCCTCTAGGGGGGCGAATGGCTACACCTTC. This gives the protein CASSPSRGANGYTF. This chain links TRBV25-1 with TRBJ1-2; a weak D match, TRBD1 (6 bases). The CDR3 totals 14 residues. The germline gives CDR1 MGHDK, CDR2 SYGVNS. Trimming took off 5 bases at V and 6 bases at J, with 16 bases between the two ends.

This clone was recorded a few times. The rearrangement uses TRBV4-2 and TRBJ2-1; 7 bases map to TRBD2. CDR1 and CDR2 from the germline V gene are LGHNA and YNFKEQ. The CDR3 runs 14 residues. J gave up 6 bases and V 0 bases, and 2 bases lay outside the gene matches. The CDR3 DNA follows: TGTGCCAGCAGCCAAGATCGGACTAGCAATGAGCAGTTCTTC. Translation gives CASSQDRTSNEQFF.

The chain recombines TRBV18 with TRBJ1-5, with no clear D. CDR3 length equals 15 residues. V lost 6 bases and J lost 4, with 16 bases in between. Germline V gene sequence: CDR1 KGHSH, CDR2 LQKENI. CDR3 residues: CASSTIVGLNQPQHF. CDR3 in DNA: TGTGCCAGCTCCACCATCGTAGGGTTGAATCAGCCCCAGCATTTT.

The chain joins TRBV3-1 (or the pseudogene TRBV3-2) to TRBJ2-2, with D perhaps assigned TRBD1 or TRBD2 (5 bases each). V was pared by 1 base and J by 6 bases, with 12 bases between. The CDR3 consists of 15 residues. Germline loops: CDR1 LGHDT, CDR2 YNNKEL (reference sequence). This CDR3 is CASSQGWQGAGELFF. CDR3 DNA: TGTGCCAGCAGCCAAGGGTGGCAGGGAGCCGGGGAGCTGTTTTTT.

J is TRBJ1-5 and V is TRBV4-1; possibly TRBD1 for D (6 bases). This CDR3 has 15 amino acids. Trimming took 4 bases from V and 0 from J, leaving 10 bases between them. CDR1 is MGHRA and CDR2 is YSYEKL in the germline V gene. The CDR3 DNA sequence: TGCGCCAGCAGCCGAGCAGGGGATAGCAATCAGCCCCAGCATTTT. It is translated as CASSRAGDSNQPQHF.

The V gene is TRBV7-9, the J gene TRBJ1-3; TRBD1 matches 7 bases. J was trimmed by 3 bases and V by 5 bases; bases with no gene match: 7. Germline CDR1 and CDR2: SEHNR and FQNEAQ (reference sequence). This CDR3 region has 15 residues. CDR3 DNA: TGTGCCAGCAGCCTAGAACAGGGGTATGGAAACACCATATATTTT. Its translation: CASSLEQGYGNTIYF. Using reference TRBV7-9 and TRBJ1-3 for the parts outside the CDR3, the full variable domain is DTGVSQNPRHKITKRGQNVTFRCDPISEHNRLYWYRQTLGQGPEFLTYFQNEAQLEKSRLLSDRFSAERPKGSFSTLEIQRTEQGDSAMYLCASSLEQGYGNTIYFGEGSWLTVV.

This sequence joins TRBV6-7 and TRBJ1-4, with D perhaps matching TRBD1 (6 bases). TRBV6-7 falls under the ORF class, with uncertain function. Trimming left V 2 bases short and J 8 bases short, with 15 bases between. The CDR3 consists of 15 residues. The CDR3 protein is CASSYPGAQREKLFF. CDR3 nucleotide sequence: TGTGCCAGCAGTTACCCGGGGGCTCAAAGGGAAAAACTGTTTTTT.

This clone came up once. This chain connects TRBV3-1 (or the pseudogene TRBV3-2) to TRBJ1-5, with D possibly TRBD1 on 5 matching bases. Trimming shortened V by 1 base and J by 0 bases, and 25 bases separated the two germline ends. CDR3 length: 21 residues. CDR1 is LGHDT, CDR2 YNNKEL, per germline (reference sequence). CDR3 sequence (DNA): TGTGCCAGCAGCCAAGTGGAAGCGGGACGGTGGATATTCGGTAGCAATCAGCCCCAGCATTTT. Translated, it gives CASSQVEAGRWIFGSNQPQHF.

This clone appeared a single time. This chain uses TRBV7-9 with TRBJ2-5, with TRBD2 as a possible D gene (5 bases). CDR1 SEHNR and CDR2 FQNEAQ come from the germline V gene (reference sequence). The length of the CDR3 is 13 residues. V was clipped by 3 bases and J by 5 bases, with 10 bases between them. In nucleotides, the CDR3 is TGTGCCAGCAGCTTCCCCGGGGTTGAGACCCAGTACTTC. Residues: CASSFPGVETQYF.

The V and J genes are TRBV11-2 and TRBJ2-7; 9 nucleotides agree with TRBD1. Germline V gene data show CDR1 as SGHAT and CDR2 as FQNNGV. The CDR3 is made up of 14 amino acids. Unmatched junction bases numbered 9, after V lost 5 bases and J lost 7 bases. CDR3 protein: CASSRLTTGGEQYF. In nucleotides, the CDR3 is TGTGCCAGCAGCCGCTTAACGACAGGGGGGGAGCAGTACTTC.

The CDR3 bases are TGTGCCAGCAGCATACGGACAGGGTTTGAGCAGTTCTTC. Translation: CASSIRTGFEQFF. The genes are TRBV5-5 and TRBJ2-1; TRBD1 aligns across 8 bases. Germline V gene sequence: CDR1 SGHKS, CDR2 YYEKEE (reference sequence). The CDR3 is 13 amino acids. V shed 4 bases, J shed 9 bases, and the junction held 6 bases outside the gene matches.

This chain uses TRBV6-8 with TRBJ1-5; a possible D gene is TRBD1 (6 bases). V lost 6 bases and J 0 bases, leaving 21 bases between the germline ends. CDR1 and CDR2 (germline): MNHGY, SAAAGT. This CDR3 spans 18 amino acids. DNA for the CDR3: TGTGCCAGCAGCAGCTTACTAACAGGGAAAAATAGCAATCAGCCCCAGCATTTT. This encodes CASSSLLTGKNSNQPQHF.

DNA for the CDR3: TGTGCCAGCAGCCCCTTAGGGGTGCAGGGCCCGAATGAAAAACTGTTTTTT. Protein sequence: CASSPLGVQGPNEKLFF. The rearrangement joins TRBV11-2 to TRBJ1-4, with TRBD1 as a possible D gene (5 bases). CDR3 length: 17 amino acids. Germline CDR1 and CDR2: SGHAT and FQNNGV. V shed 5 bases and J shed 5 bases, with 21 bases lying between them.

V is TRBV5-6 and J is TRBJ2-2; D is possibly TRBD1 (5 bases). The V gene's germline CDR1 is SGHDT and CDR2 YYEEEE. The CDR3 extends over 15 amino acids. V lost 1 base and J 6 bases, leaving 13 bases between the germline ends. CDR3 DNA: TGTGCCAGCAGCTTGTTCCAGGGATCGGCCGGGGAGCTGTTTTTT. It is translated as CASSLFQGSAGELFF.

This chain links TRBV10-3 with TRBJ2-5; 11 nucleotides agree with TRBD2. The CDR3 is 15 amino acids. Unmatched junction bases numbered 1, after V lost 0 bases and J lost 4 bases. Per the germline V gene, CDR1 is ENHRY and CDR2 is SYGVKD. In nucleotides, the CDR3 is TGTGCCATCAGTGAGTCTCTAGCGGGAGGAGAGACCCAGTACTTC. Translated: CAISESLAGGETQYF.

J is TRBJ1-3 and V is TRBV7-9; the D is unclear. The V end lost 4 bases, the J end lost 0 bases, and 13 bases lay between the germline ends. The germline CDR1 and CDR2 sequences are SEHNR and FQNEAQ (reference sequence). The CDR3 runs to 16 residues. The CDR3 protein is CASSSSTGDSGNTIYF. In DNA, the CDR3 is TGTGCCAGCAGCTCTTCCACCGGAGACTCTGGAAACACCATATATTTT.

This clone turned up a few times. This chain links TRBV4-1 with TRBJ2-7; TRBD1 matches 9 bases. Germline V gene sequence: CDR1 MGHRA, CDR2 YSYEKL. J was trimmed by 5 bases and V by 4 bases; bases with no gene match: 6. CDR3 length: 14 residues. The CDR3 is CASSLGQGKDEQYF. The CDR3 DNA reads TGCGCCAGCAGCCTTGGACAGGGGAAAGACGAGCAGTACTTC.

This chain connects TRBV7-2 to TRBJ1-1; TRBD1 matches at 8 bases. Germline CDR1 and CDR2: SGHTA and FQGNSA. J gave up 0 bases and V 5 bases, and 8 bases lay outside the gene matches. This CDR3 is built from 16 residues. CDR3 nucleotides: TGTGCCAGCAGCCCGCGGAGGACAGGGCTGAACACTGAAGCTTTCTTT. Amino acids: CASSPRRTGLNTEAFF.